This T cell receptor beta chain was captured in a study of graft-versus-host responses after intestinal transplantation. Trimming stripped 5 bases from V and 6 bases from J, with 12 bases between. Germline-derived CDR1 and CDR2 are SGHTA and FQGTGA. The CDR3 contains 13 residues. The assay was immunoSEQ multiplex PCR, and TCRdb's table has in-frame clones only and misses some. This table holds 90,000 to 120,000 clones, about nine tenths found once. As for this clone: The antigen is not known.

The sample in question was unstimulated CD4+ T cells sorted from spleen or lymph node cells, obtained before transplant. This chain joins TRBV7-3 and TRBJ2-3, with a weak D call TRBD2 (7 bases). The TCR comes from a human donor who was the organ donor for an intestinal transplant. DNA of the CDR3: TGTGCCAGCAGCGGGGGGGCCCGCGATACGCAGTATTTT. It codes for CASSGGARDTQYF.